This T cell receptor beta chain was profiled in a study of cytotoxic CD8 clonotypes in ibrutinib-treated CLL. Germline V gene lookup returns CDR1 MGHDK and CDR2 SYGVNS. The CDR3 covers 16 residues. Germline trimming cut 4 bases from V and 2 bases from J; bases unmatched to any gene: 10. Produced via immunoSEQ multiplex PCR; TCRdb's table is partial and in-frame only. The table has 250,000 to 350,000 clones, 70% to 80% seen once. The chain recombines TRBV25-1 with TRBJ2-7; TRBD1 aligns across 8 bases. The input for sequencing was PBMCs, taken at disease progression, from a patient treated with ibrutinib. The clonotype was recovered from a human donor with chronic lymphocytic leukemia. CDR3 region: CASSGYDRGGTYEQYF. The DNA for the CDR3 is TGTGCCAGCAGTGGCTACGACAGGGGAGGTACCTACGAGCAGTACTTC.